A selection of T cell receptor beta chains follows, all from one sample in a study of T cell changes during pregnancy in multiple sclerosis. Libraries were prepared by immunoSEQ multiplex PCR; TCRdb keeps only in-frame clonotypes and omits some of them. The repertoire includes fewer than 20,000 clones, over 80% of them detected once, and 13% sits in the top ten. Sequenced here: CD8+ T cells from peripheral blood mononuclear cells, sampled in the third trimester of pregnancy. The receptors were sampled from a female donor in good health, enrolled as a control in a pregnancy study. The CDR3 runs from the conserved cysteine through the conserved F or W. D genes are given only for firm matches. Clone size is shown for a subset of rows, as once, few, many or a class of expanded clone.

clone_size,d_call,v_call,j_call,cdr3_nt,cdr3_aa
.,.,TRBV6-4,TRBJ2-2,TGTGCCAGCAGTCAGGGCACCGGGGAGCTGTTTTTT,CASSQGTGELFF
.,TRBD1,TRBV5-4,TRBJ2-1,TGTGCCAGCAGCTTGGACAGGGGCCATGAGCAGTTCTTC,CASSLDRGHEQFF
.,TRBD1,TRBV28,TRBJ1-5,TGTGCCAGCAGCCCCCGGGACAGGGGACATCAGCCCCAGCATTTT,CASSPRDRGHQPQHF
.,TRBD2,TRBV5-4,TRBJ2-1,TGTGCCAGCAGCTTTAGCGGGGGGGCCCATGAGCAGTTCTTC,CASSFSGGAHEQFF
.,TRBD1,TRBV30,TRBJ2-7,TGTGCCTGGAGTGGAGACAGGGACTACGAGCAGTACTTC,CAWSGDRDYEQYF
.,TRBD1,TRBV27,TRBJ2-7,TGTGCCAGCAGTTTAAGCCCCACCGGACAGGAGGACGAGCAGTACTTC,CASSLSPTGQEDEQYF
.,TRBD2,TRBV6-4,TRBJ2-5,TGTGCCAGCAGCCCTACCGGGACTAGCGGGGTAGAGACCCAGTACTTC,CASSPTGTSGVETQYF
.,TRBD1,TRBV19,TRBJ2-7,TGTGCCGACCCGGGACAGGGGGCTTACGAGCAGTACTTC,CADPGQGAYEQYF
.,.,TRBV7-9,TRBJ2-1,TGTGCCAGCAGGGCCCAGCCGCGCGGAAAAAACAATGAGCAGTTCTTC,CASRAQPRGKNNEQFF
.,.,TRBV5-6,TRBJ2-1,TGTGCCAGCAGCCCGGTCTCCTACAATGAGCAGTTCTTC,CASSPVSYNEQFF
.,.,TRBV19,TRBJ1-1,TGTGCCAGTAGTATTGGACAAACGAACACTGAAGCTTTCTTT,CASSIGQTNTEAFF
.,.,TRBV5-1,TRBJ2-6,TGCGCCAGCAGCTTGTGGGACACCCAGGCTGGGGCCAACGTCCTGACTTTC,CASSLWDTQAGANVLTF
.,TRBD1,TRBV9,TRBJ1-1,TGTGCCAGCACCACCGGACAGGGGACTTCAAACACTGAAGCTTTCTTT,CASTTGQGTSNTEAFF
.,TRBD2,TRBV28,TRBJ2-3,TGTGCCAGCAGGCTAGCGGGAGTTTCAGATACGCAGTATTTT,CASRLAGVSDTQYF
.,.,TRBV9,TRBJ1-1,TGTGCCAGCAGCACACCCGGAGGGCAAACGGACACTGAAGCTTTCTTT,CASSTPGGQTDTEAFF
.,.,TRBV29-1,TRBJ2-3,TGCAGCCCCCAGTCGGGATCTAGCACAGATACGCAGTATTTT,CSPQSGSSTDTQYF
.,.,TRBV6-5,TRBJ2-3,TGTGCCAGCAGTTACGGGGAGAGCACAGATACGCAGTATTTT,CASSYGESTDTQYF
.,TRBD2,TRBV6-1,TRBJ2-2,TGTGCCAGCAGTAAGACTAGCGGGGGGACCGGGGAGCTGTTTTTT,CASSKTSGGTGELFF
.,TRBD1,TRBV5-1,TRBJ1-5,TGCGCCAGCAGACCAGGACAGGGATCCAGGCAGCCCCAGCATTTT,CASRPGQGSRQPQHF
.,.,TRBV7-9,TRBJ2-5,TGTGCCAGCAGCCTAGAGTACAGAAGAGAGACCCAGTACTTC,CASSLEYRRETQYF
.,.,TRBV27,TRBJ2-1,TGTGCCAGCAGTTTGGATCTAGATCGTAGTTATGAGCAGTTCTTC,CASSLDLDRSYEQFF
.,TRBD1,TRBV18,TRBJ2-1,TGTGCCAGCTCACCGGGACAGGGTATAGACAATGAGCAGTTCTTC,CASSPGQGIDNEQFF
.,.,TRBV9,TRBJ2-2,TGTGCCAGCAGCGTAGATGTGGAGCGGATCAACACCGGGGAGCTGTTTTTT,CASSVDVERINTGELFF
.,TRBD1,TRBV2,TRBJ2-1,TGTGCCAGCAGTGAACAGGGGGCGAAATCTTCGTTCTCGGGCTACAATGAGCAGTTCTTC,CASSEQGAKSSFSGYNEQFF
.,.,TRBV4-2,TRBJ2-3,TGTGCCAGCAGCCAAGTACTCGGGAGCACAGATACGCAGTATTTT,CASSQVLGSTDTQYF
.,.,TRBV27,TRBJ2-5,TGTGCCAGCACCCCCCGGTCGTCAGAGACCCAGTACTTC,CASTPRSSETQYF
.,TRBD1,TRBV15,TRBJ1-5,TGTGCCACCAGCAGAGCGGGACAGTTTAGCAATCAGCCCCAGCATTTT,CATSRAGQFSNQPQHF
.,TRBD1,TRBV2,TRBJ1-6,TGTGCCTTACAGACAGGGAAGAATTCACCCCTCCACTTT,CALQTGKNSPLHF
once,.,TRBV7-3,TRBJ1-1,TGTGCCAGCAGCCCTCTAGCGAACACTGAAGCTTTCTTT,CASSPLANTEAFF
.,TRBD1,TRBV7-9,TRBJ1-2,TGTGCCAGCAGCTCGCGTGGGACAGGGGGAAGCTATGGCTACACCTTC,CASSSRGTGGSYGYTF
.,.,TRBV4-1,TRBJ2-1,TGCGCCAGCAGCCAAGTACTATCCTACAATGAGCAGTTCTTC,CASSQVLSYNEQFF
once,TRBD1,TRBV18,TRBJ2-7,TGTGCCAGCTCACCATTCCCCCGGGACAGGGGGCTTCACGAGCAGTACTTC,CASSPFPRDRGLHEQYF
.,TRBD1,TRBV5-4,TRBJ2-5,TGTGCCAGCAGCGCTCGGACAGGGGGGGAGACCCAGTACTTC,CASSARTGGETQYF
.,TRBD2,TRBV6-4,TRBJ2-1,TGTGCCAGCAGTGACTCCCGACTAGCGGGAAGCAATGAGCAGTTCTTC,CASSDSRLAGSNEQFF
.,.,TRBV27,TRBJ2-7,TGTGCCAGCAGTTTATCGGCGGGGAGGAACGAGCAGTACTTC,CASSLSAGRNEQYF
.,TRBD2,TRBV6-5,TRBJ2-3,TGTGCCAGCAGTTTGACTAGCGGGAGCACAGATACGCAGTATTTT,CASSLTSGSTDTQYF
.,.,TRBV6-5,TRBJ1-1,TGTGCCAGCAGTCCGTCGTTGAACACTGAAGCTTTCTTT,CASSPSLNTEAFF
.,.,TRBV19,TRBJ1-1,TGTGCCAGTAGTAGCGGGGGTTTGGCTGAAGCTTTCTTT,CASSSGGLAEAFF
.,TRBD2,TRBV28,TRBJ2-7,TGTGCCAGCAGTTTAGCGGGGGGTTACTCCTACGAGCAGTACTTC,CASSLAGGYSYEQYF
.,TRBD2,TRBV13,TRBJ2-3,TGTGCCAGCAGCTTGACTAGCGAAGGCACAGATACGCAGTATTTT,CASSLTSEGTDTQYF
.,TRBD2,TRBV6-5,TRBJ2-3,TGTGCCAGCAGTTCGAGCGGGGGCCAGGCAGATACGCAGTATTTT,CASSSSGGQADTQYF
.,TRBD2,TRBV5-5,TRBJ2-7,TGTGCCAGCAGCTTGGCATGGTTGTCTTGGGCTAGCGGAGAGCAGTACTTC,CASSLAWLSWASGEQYF
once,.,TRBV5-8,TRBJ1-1,TGTGCCAGCAGCTTGGCTGGAGGGGCAATGAACACTGAAGCTTTCTTT,CASSLAGGAMNTEAFF
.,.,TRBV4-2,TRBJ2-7,TGTGCCAGCAGCCAAGGAACAGGGGACTTCTACGAGCAGTACTTC,CASSQGTGDFYEQYF
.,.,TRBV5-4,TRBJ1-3,TGTGCCAGCAATGCAGAAGAAAAAGGAAACACCATATATTTT,CASNAEEKGNTIYF
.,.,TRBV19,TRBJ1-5,TGTGCCAGTAGTATCCAGGGAGGAGGAAATCAGCCCCAGCATTTT,CASSIQGGGNQPQHF
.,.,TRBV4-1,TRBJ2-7,TGCGCCAGCAGCCAAGAATCCAGTCTCTACGAGCAGTACTTC,CASSQESSLYEQYF
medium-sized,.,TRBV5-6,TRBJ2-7,TGTGCCAGCAGCTTGTATCCTAGTAGCGAGCAGTACTTC,CASSLYPSSEQYF
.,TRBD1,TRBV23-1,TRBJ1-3,TGCGCCAGCAGTCAAGAAGTAACAGGGGGCTCTGGAAACACCATATATTTT,CASSQEVTGGSGNTIYF
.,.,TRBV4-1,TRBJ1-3,TGCGCCAGCAGCCAAGACGGTGGAAACACCATATATTTT,CASSQDGGNTIYF
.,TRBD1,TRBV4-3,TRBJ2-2,TGCGCCAGCAGCCAAGTCCGTGGACAGGGGGCCGGGGAGCTGTTTTTT,CASSQVRGQGAGELFF
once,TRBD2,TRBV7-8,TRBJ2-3,TGTGCCAGCAGGAGGGGGACTAGCGCCGATACGCAGTATTTT,CASRRGTSADTQYF